The 20 T cell receptor beta chains below were found in one sample sequenced in a study of shared T cell receptors in the human thymus. The data were produced by immunoSEQ multiplex PCR, yet TCRdb's version contains in-frame clones alone and is incomplete. Of some 640,000 clones listed, over 75% are singletons. The sample was also linked to a second study, of human thymus T cells.

Sequencing input: thymocytes. Source of these receptors: a boy under two years old with a congenital heart defect.

The chain couples TRBV9 to TRBJ1-6, with 8 bases matching TRBD1. The germline gives CDR1 SGDLS, CDR2 YYNGEE. J lost 9 bases, V lost 4 bases, and 9 bases had no gene match. This CDR3 is built from 15 residues. The CDR3 protein is CASSTRGLLGSPLHF. The DNA for the CDR3 is TGTGCCAGCAGCACCAGGGGGCTCTTGGGTTCACCCCTCCACTTT.

This rearrangement joins TRBV28 to TRBJ1-5; D remains unclear. The CDR3 length is 14 residues. Trimming shortened V by 2 bases and J by 4 bases, and 9 bases separated the two germline ends. Germline CDR1 is MDHEN and CDR2 is SYDVKM. The CDR3 is CASSLVSQNQPQHF. The CDR3 DNA follows: TGTGCCAGCAGTTTAGTTTCACAAAATCAGCCCCAGCATTTT. The variable domain in full, completed from reference TRBV28 and TRBJ1-5, reads DVKVTQSSRYLVKRTGEKVFLECVQDMDHENMFWYRQDPGLGLRLIYFSYDVKMKEKGDIPEGYSVSREKKERFSLILESASTNQTSMYLCASSLVSQNQPQHFGDGTRLSIL.

DNA for the CDR3: TGTGCCAGCAGCTTTGGGGGCGGTATCTACGAGCAGTACTTC. This sequence encodes CASSFGGGIYEQYF. The rearrangement joins TRBV11-2 to TRBJ2-7, with a weak D call TRBD1 (6 bases). The CDR3 spans 14 residues. From germline, CDR1 is SGHAT and CDR2 FQNNGV. V dropped 3 bases and J dropped 3 bases, with 12 bases sitting between them.

V gene TRBV30 combines with J gene TRBJ2-1, with TRBD2 identical over 8 bases. CDR1 and CDR2 from the germline V gene are GTSNPN and SVGIG (reference sequence). J was trimmed by 6 bases and V by 0 bases; bases with no gene match: 1. CDR3 size: 13 residues. The CDR3 region is CAWSVSGTNEQFF. The CDR3 bases are TGTGCCTGGAGTGTTAGCGGGACCAATGAGCAGTTCTTC.

The chain has TRBV28 and TRBJ2-1, with D tentatively TRBD2 (5 bases). CDR1 and CDR2 from the germline V gene are MDHEN and SYDVKM. The CDR3 spans 13 residues. Trimming stripped 1 base from V and 7 bases from J, with 8 bases between. Here the CDR3 DNA reads TGTGCCAGCAGTTTATTTCGGGGAAATGAGCAGTTCTTC. Translation: CASSLFRGNEQFF.

This chain links TRBV6-5 with TRBJ1-6, with D possibly matching TRBD1 (6 bases). This CDR3 spans 14 amino acids. The V end lost 5 bases, the J end lost 13 bases, and 18 bases lay between the germline ends. Germline-derived CDR1 and CDR2 are MNHEY and SVGAGI. The CDR3 protein is CASSTGTSPSPLHF. DNA for the CDR3: TGTGCCAGCAGTACCGGGACATCGCCTTCCCCCCTCCACTTT.

The genes are TRBV5-6 and TRBJ2-7; 7 bases fit TRBD1. J lost 1 base, V lost 2 bases, and 6 bases had no gene match. Germline-derived CDR1 and CDR2 are SGHDT and YYEEEE. The CDR3 has 15 residues. CDR3 region: CASSLYRGYSYEQYF. Here the CDR3 DNA reads TGTGCCAGCAGCTTATACAGGGGTTATTCCTACGAGCAGTACTTC.

The chain carries TRBV6-1 and TRBJ1-2, with TRBD1 matching 8 bases. The CDR3 contains 13 residues. Germline values: CDR1 MNHNS, CDR2 SASEGT. V dropped 8 bases and J dropped 0; count of bases not matched to a gene: 2. The CDR3 reads CASGDRSNYGYTF. CDR3 bases: TGTGCCAGCGGGGACAGGTCTAACTATGGCTACACCTTC.

This chain uses TRBV28 with TRBJ1-2, with a possible D match to TRBD1 (6 bases). Germline CDR1 is MDHEN and CDR2 is SYDVKM. The CDR3 totals 15 residues. V was cut by 0 bases and J by 9 bases, with 17 bases left in between. The CDR3 sequence is CASSLCYLPGECYTF. CDR3 DNA: TGTGCCAGCAGTTTATGCTACCTCCCAGGGGAGTGCTACACCTTC.

As concerns this clone: At one boundary the junction diverges from the germline segment, which might be a read error. This sample also contains other DNA sequences that code for the same CDR3. The chain has TRBV6-6 and TRBJ1-6, with 7 bases fitting TRBD1. Germline-derived CDR1 and CDR2 are MNHNY and SVGAGI (reference sequence). CDR3 length: 15 residues. The CDR3 loop reads CASSPLGTANSPLHF. The DNA of the CDR3 is TGTGCCAGCAGTCCCCTCGGGACAGCAAATTCCCCCCTCCACTTT.

The CDR3 DNA reads as TGTGCCAGCAGATTCATGAACACTGAAGCTTTCTTT. The encoded protein is CASRFMNTEAFF. The rearrangement joins TRBV28 to TRBJ1-1; D not resolved. V lost 6 bases and J 0 bases, leaving 5 bases between the germline ends. This CDR3 spans 12 amino acids. CDR1 is MDHEN and CDR2 is SYDVKM in the germline V gene.

The CDR3: CASSYRDRVPNEQYF. CDR3 in DNA: TGTGCCAGCAGCTACCGGGACAGGGTACCCAACGAGCAGTACTTC. The chain is built from TRBV2 and TRBJ2-7; 9 bases line up with TRBD1. The trim removed 6 bases at V and 5 bases at J, leaving 11 bases unmatched. From germline, CDR1 is SNHLY and CDR2 FYNNEI. CDR3 length: 15 amino acids.

The rearrangement joins TRBV7-3 to TRBJ1-5; unclear D gene. V was trimmed by 3 bases and J by 7 bases, leaving 10 bases between them. The CDR3 is 13 residues long. Germline V gene sequence: CDR1 SGHTA, CDR2 FQGTGA. CDR3: CASSFELRQPQHF. The CDR3 DNA follows: TGTGCCAGCAGCTTCGAACTGCGGCAGCCCCAGCATTTT.

The chain has TRBV5-1 and TRBJ1-1, with a weak D call TRBD1 (5 bases). V lost 1 base to trimming and J lost 3 bases, with 7 bases between them. The CDR3 sequence is 13 residues long. The germline CDR1 and CDR2 sequences are SGHRS and YFSETQ. CDR3 sequence reads: CASSLWGDTEAFF. CDR3 DNA: TGCGCCAGCAGCTTGTGGGGGGACACTGAAGCTTTCTTT. The full variable domain, in which reference TRBV5-1 and TRBJ1-1 provide the parts outside the CDR3, is KAGVTQTPRYLIKTRGQQVTLSCSPISGHRSVSWYQQTPGQGLQFLFEYFSETQRNKGNFPGRFSGRQFSNSRSEMNVSTLELGDSALYLCASSLWGDTEAFFGQGTRLTVV.

The J gene is TRBJ1-1, the V gene TRBV7-2, with 11 positions matching TRBD1. Germline trimming cut 5 bases from V and 4 bases from J; bases unmatched to any gene: 15. Germline-derived CDR1 and CDR2 are SGHTA and FQGNSA. The CDR3 loop spans 18 amino acids. The CDR3 spells CASSPSGTGGQFGTEAFF. CDR3 nucleotides: TGTGCCAGCAGCCCTTCCGGGACAGGGGGTCAATTTGGCACTGAAGCTTTCTTT.

This rearrangement joins TRBV11-2 to TRBJ2-5, with D unclear. V lost 6 bases, J lost 0 bases, and 14 bases lay in between. Germline V gives CDR1 SGHAT, CDR2 FQNNGV. CDR3 length: 15 residues. CDR3 sequence reads: CASSPPPNNQETQYF. In DNA, the CDR3 is TGTGCCAGCAGTCCTCCTCCAAACAACCAAGAGACCCAGTACTTC.

The J gene is TRBJ2-7, the V gene TRBV28, with 7 bases matching TRBD2. The junction had 18 bases not matched to a gene; V was cut back by 8 bases and J by 2 bases. CDR1 and CDR2 from the germline V gene are MDHEN and SYDVKM. The CDR3 totals 17 residues. CDR3 DNA: TGTGCCAGCGGCGGGGGTTCTTTGATCCAGGCAGCCTACGAGCAGTACTTC. As protein: CASGGGSLIQAAYEQYF.

J is TRBJ2-2 and V is TRBV4-2; TRBD2 is a possible D gene (7 bases). CDR3 size: 17 residues. Trimming took 0 bases from V and 5 from J, leaving 16 bases between them. Germline V gives CDR1 LGHNA, CDR2 YNFKEQ. The CDR3 DNA reads TGTGCCAGCAGCCAAGAAGATGCGGGGGCCGGAACCGGGGAGCTGTTTTTT. This translates into CASSQEDAGAGTGELFF.

The chain is built from TRBV27 and TRBJ2-1; TRBD2 agrees at 10 bases. Germline CDR1 and CDR2: MNHEY and SMNVEV (reference sequence). With V trimmed by 4 bases and J by 0 bases, 12 bases remained unmatched. The CDR3 sequence is 19 residues long. The CDR3 DNA reads TGTGCCAGCAGTTATAAACTAGCGGGACGGCCATTCTCCTACAATGAGCAGTTCTTC. It codes for CASSYKLAGRPFSYNEQFF.

The chain is built from TRBV15 and TRBJ1-5, with 7 bases that match TRBD1. Germline V CDR1 and CDR2: LNHNV, YYDKDF (reference sequence). The CDR3 has 17 residues. V lost 1 base and J lost 5; bases outside the gene matches: 11. The DNA for the CDR3 is TGTGCCACCAGCAGAGTACCGTTTAGAACAGGGGATCAGCCCCAGCATTTT. This codes for CATSRVPFRTGDQPQHF.